The source of this T cell receptor (beta chain) is a study of identical twins. Study outcomes and limitations: Models underpredicted monozygotic twin sharing of out-of-frame TCR alpha.

This CDR3 is built from 15 residues. V lost 2 bases to trimming and J lost 8 bases; unmatched junction nucleotides: 3. Germline CDR1 is MNHEY and CDR2 is SVGAGI. TCRdb redid the calling of the 5' RACE reads with MiXCR, one entry per CDR3 protein. The table records nearly 900,000 distinct CDR3 sequences, roughly 12% of them present only once. This clonotype was recorded at least ten times. Its antigen remains unidentified. The data were also submitted as part of a second study, on yellow fever vaccine responses in identical twins.

This chain links TRBV6-5 with TRBJ2-1; 13 nucleotides align to TRBD2. This TCR came from a woman between 18 and 30 years old in good health. The source material was PBMCs. CDR3 loop: CASSYGTSGVDEQFF. CDR3 DNA: TGTGCCAGCAGTTACGGGACTAGCGGGGTGGATGAGCAGTTCTTC.